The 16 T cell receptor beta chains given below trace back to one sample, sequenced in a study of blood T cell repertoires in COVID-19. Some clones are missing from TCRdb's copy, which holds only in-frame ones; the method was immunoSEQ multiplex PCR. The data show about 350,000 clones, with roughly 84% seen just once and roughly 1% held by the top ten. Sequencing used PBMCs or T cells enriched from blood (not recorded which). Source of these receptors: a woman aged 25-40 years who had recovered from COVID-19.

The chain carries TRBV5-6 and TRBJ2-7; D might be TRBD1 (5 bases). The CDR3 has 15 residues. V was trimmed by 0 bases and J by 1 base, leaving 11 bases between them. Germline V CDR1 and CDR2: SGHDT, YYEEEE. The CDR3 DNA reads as TGTGCCAGCAGCTTGGGGCAGACAGTTTCCTACGAGCAGTACTTC. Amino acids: CASSLGQTVSYEQYF.

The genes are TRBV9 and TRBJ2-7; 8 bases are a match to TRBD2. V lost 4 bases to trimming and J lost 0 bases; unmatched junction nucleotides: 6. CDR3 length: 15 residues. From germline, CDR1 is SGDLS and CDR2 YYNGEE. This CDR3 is CASSPQGTSSYEQYF. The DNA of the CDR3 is TGTGCCAGCAGCCCGCAAGGGACTAGCTCCTACGAGCAGTACTTC. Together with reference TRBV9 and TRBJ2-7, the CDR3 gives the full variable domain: DSGVTQTPKHLITATGQRVTLRCSPRSGDLSVYWYQQSLDQGLQFLIQYYNGEERAKGNILERFSAQQFPDLHSELNLSSLELGDSALYFCASSPQGTSSYEQYFGPGTRLTVT.

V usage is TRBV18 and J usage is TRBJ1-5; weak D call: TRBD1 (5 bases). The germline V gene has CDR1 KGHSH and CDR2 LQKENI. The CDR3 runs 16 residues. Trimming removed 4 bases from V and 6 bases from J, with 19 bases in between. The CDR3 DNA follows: TGTGCCAGCTCACGTGGGACTAACCTCGCCGGTCAGCCCCAGCATTTT. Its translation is CASSRGTNLAGQPQHF.

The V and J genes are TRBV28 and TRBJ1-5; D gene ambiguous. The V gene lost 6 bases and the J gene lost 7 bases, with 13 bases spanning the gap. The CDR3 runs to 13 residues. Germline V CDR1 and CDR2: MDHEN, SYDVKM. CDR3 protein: CASSYLRGQPQHF. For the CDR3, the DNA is TGTGCCAGCAGCTACCTTCGAGGGCAGCCCCAGCATTTT.

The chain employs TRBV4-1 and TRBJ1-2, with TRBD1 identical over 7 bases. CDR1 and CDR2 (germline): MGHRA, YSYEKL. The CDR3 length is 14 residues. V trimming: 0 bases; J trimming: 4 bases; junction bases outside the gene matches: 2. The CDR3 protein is CASSQENRGYGYTF. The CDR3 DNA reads TGCGCCAGCAGCCAAGAAAACAGGGGCTATGGCTACACCTTC.

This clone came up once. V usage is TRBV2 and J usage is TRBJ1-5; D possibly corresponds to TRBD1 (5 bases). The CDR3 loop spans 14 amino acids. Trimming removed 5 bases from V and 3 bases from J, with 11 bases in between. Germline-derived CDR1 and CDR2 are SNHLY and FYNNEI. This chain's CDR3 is CASSQGRANQPQHF. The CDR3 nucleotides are TGTGCCAGCAGTCAGGGTAGGGCCAATCAGCCCCAGCATTTT.

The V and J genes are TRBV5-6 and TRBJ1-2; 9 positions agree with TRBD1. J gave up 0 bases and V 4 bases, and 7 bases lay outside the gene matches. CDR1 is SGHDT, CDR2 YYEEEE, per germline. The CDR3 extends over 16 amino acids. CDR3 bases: TGTGCCAGCAGCGTGGGACAGGGACGAGCTAACTATGGCTACACCTTC. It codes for CASSVGQGRANYGYTF.

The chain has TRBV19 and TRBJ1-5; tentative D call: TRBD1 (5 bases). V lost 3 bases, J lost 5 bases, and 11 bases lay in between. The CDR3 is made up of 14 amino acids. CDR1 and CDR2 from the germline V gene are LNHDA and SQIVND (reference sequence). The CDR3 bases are TGTGCCAGTAGTATTGTTGGCAGGGATCAGCCCCAGCATTTT. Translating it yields CASSIVGRDQPQHF.

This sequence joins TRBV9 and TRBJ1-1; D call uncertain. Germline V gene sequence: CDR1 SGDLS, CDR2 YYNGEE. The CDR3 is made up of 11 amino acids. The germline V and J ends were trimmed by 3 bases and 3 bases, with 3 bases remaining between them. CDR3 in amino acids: CASSADTEAFF. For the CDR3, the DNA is TGTGCCAGCAGCGCGGACACTGAAGCTTTCTTT.

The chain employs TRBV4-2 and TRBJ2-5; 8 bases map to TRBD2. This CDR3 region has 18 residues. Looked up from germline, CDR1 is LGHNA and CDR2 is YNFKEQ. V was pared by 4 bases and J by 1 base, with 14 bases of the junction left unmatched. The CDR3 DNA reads TGTGCCAGCAGCCCTCCCGGGACTAGGAGGGGGGCCCAAGAGACCCAGTACTTC. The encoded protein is CASSPPGTRRGAQETQYF.

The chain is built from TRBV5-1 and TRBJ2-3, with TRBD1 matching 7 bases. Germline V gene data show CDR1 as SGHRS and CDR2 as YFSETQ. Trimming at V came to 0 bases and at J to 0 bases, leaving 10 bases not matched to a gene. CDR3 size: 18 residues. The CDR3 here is CASSLVGQLISSTDTQYF. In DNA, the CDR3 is TGCGCCAGCAGCTTGGTGGGACAGTTAATTTCCAGCACAGATACGCAGTATTTT.

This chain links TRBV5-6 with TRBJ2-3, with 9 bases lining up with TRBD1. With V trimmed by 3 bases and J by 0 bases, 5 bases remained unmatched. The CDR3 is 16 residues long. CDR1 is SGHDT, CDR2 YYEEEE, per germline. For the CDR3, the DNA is TGTGCCAGCAGCTACGGGACAGGGACGAGCACAGATACGCAGTATTTT. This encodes CASSYGTGTSTDTQYF.

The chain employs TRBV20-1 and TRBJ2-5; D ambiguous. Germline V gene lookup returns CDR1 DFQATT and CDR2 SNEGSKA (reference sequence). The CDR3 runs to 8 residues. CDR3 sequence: CSSGTQYF. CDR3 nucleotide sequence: TGCAGCTCCGGGACCCAGTACTTC.

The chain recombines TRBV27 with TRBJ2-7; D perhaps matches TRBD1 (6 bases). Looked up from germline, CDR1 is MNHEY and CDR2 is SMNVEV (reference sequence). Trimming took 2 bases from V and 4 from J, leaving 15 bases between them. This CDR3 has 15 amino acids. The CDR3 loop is CASSLVVRGMYEQYF. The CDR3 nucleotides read TGTGCCAGCAGTTTAGTTGTCAGGGGAATGTACGAGCAGTACTTC.

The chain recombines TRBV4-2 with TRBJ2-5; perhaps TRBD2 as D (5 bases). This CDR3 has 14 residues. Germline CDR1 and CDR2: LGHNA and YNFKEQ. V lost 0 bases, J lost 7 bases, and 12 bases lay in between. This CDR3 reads CASSQERGKGTQYF. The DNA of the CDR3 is TGTGCCAGCAGCCAAGAAAGAGGGAAAGGGACCCAGTACTTC.

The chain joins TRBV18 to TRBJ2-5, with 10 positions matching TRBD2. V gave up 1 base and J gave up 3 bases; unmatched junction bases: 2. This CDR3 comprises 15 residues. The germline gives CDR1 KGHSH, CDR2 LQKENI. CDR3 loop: CASSPQRGGEETQYF. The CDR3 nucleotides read TGTGCCAGCTCACCACAGCGGGGGGGCGAAGAGACCCAGTACTTC.